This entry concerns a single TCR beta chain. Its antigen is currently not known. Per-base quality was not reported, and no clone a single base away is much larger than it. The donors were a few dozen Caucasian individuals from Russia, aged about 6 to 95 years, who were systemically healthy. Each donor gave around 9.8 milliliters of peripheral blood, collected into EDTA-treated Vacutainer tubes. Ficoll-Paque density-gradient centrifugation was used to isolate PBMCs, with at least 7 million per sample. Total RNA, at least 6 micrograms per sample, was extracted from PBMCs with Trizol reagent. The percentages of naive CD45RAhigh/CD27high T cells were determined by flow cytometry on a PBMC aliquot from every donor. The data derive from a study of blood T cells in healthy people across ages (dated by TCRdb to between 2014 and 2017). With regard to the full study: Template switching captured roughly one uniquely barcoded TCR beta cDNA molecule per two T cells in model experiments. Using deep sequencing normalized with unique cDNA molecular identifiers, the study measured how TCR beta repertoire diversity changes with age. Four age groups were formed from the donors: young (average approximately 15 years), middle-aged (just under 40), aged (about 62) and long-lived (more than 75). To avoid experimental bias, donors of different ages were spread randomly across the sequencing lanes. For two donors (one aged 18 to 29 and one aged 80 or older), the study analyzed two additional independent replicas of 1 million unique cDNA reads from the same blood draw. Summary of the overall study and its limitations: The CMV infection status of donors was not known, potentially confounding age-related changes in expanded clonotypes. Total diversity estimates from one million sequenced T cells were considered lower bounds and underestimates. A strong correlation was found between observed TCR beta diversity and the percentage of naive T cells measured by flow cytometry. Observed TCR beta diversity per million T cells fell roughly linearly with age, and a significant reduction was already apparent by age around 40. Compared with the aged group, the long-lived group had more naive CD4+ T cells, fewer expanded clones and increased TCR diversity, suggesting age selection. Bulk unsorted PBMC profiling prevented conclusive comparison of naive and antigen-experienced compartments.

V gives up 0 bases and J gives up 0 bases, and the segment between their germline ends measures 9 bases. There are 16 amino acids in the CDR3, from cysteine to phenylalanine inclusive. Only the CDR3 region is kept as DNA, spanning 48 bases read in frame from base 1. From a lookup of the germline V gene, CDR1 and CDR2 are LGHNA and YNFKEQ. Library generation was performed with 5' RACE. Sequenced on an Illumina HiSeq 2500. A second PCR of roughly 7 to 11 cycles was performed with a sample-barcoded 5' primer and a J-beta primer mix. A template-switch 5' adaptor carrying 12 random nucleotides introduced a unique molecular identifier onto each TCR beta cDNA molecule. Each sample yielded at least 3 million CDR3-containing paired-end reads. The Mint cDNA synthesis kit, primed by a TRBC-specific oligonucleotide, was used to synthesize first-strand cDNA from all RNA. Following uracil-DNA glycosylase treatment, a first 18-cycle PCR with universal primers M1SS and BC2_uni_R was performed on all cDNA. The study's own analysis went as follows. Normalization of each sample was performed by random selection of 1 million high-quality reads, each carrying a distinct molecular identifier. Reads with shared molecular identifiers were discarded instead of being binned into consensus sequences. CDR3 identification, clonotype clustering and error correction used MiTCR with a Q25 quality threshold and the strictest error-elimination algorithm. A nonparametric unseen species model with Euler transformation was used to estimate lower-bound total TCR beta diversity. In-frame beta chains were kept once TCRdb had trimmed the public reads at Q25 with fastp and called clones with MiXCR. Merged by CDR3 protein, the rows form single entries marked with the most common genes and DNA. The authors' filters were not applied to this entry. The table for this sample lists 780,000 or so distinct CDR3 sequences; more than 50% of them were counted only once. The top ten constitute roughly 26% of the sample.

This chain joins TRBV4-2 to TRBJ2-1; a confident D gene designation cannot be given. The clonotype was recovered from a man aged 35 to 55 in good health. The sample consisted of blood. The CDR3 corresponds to CASSQEGSFSYNEQFF. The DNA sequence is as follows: TGTGCCAGCAGCCAAGAGGGCAGTTTCTCCTACAATGAGCAGTTCTTC.